This T cell receptor (beta chain) was captured in a study of cytomegalovirus exposure and HLA in healthy donors. About this clone: Its antigen is unidentified.

V was shortened by 3 bases and J by 4 bases, with 7 bases between the two germline ends. The CDR3 runs 12 residues. CDR1 and CDR2 from the germline V gene are SGHRS and YFSETQ. General study results and limits: A reported reduction in N-insertions relative to the roughly 700-donor mean was seen in an Asian-associated ancestry cluster in a later analysis.

PCR employed 60 Vbeta and 13 Jbeta primers. Generated by immunoSEQ multiplex PCR, the TCRdb table keeps only in-frame clones and is missing some. The sample holds some 100,000 clones, more than 80% seen once. The sequencing sample was made of PBMCs. The sequence was obtained from a man aged 25 to 40 in good health and CMV-seronegative. The chain couples TRBV5-1 to TRBJ1-2; D unresolved. The CDR3 sequence is CASSSGAYGYTF. CDR3 nucleotide sequence: TGCGCCAGCAGCTCGGGAGCCTATGGCTACACCTTC.